This passage covers 2 T cell receptor beta chains from one sample sequenced in a study of beta chain features in type 1 diabetes. What was sequenced were expressed TCRB transcripts, since all of the isolated RNA had been reverse transcribed. The data were produced by immunoSEQ multiplex PCR, yet TCRdb's version contains in-frame clones alone and is incomplete. The table shows 200,000 to 300,000 clones, with roughly 14% occurring only once. Sequenced input: naive CD4+ T cells from blood. These receptors were collected from a woman aged 40-49 years in good health.

Only a few counts were recorded for this clone. The gene calls are TRBV12-5 and TRBJ2-6; 12 bases fit TRBD2. The V segment lost 0 bases and the J segment 0 bases; nucleotides outside the gene matches: 18. Germline assignment: CDR1 LGHNT and CDR2 FRNRAP. CDR3 length equals 24 residues. The CDR3 protein is CASGLVRGAGLAGGRDSGANVLTF. DNA of the CDR3: TGTGCTAGTGGTTTGGTACGCGGGGCAGGGCTAGCGGGGGGGCGGGACTCTGGGGCCAACGTCCTGACTTTC.

The J gene is TRBJ1-2, the V gene TRBV5-1; 10 bases are a match to TRBD1. The germline gives CDR1 SGHRS, CDR2 YFSETQ. V lost 3 bases and J lost 4; bases outside the gene matches: 6. This CDR3 spans 15 amino acids. CDR3 in DNA: TGCGCCAGCAGCTGGGACAGGGGATCCACCTATGGCTACACCTTC. Encoded protein: CASSWDRGSTYGYTF.